Listed below are T cell receptor beta chains from one sample, sequenced in a study of Ad26.COV2.S vaccination and SARS-CoV-2 variants. TCRdb's table, derived via immunoSEQ multiplex PCR, lists solely in-frame clones and lacks some. The sample has some 480,000 clones; roughly 85% are singletons. The sample was peripheral blood, taken in a trial of Ad26.COV2.S vaccine versus placebo. Receptors were obtained from a person aged 18-60 years who received the Ad26.COV2.S COVID-19 vaccine or a placebo. Both conserved end residues are part of each CDR3. A D gene is named only where the DNA matches it firmly. The listing skips clone size in some rows; elsewhere it reads once, few, many or a size class.

J	size	D	V	CDR3
TRBJ1-2	NA	NA	TRBV2	CASVLAVDGYTF
TRBJ1-2	NA	TRBD1	TRBV7-9	CASSPRQGNGYTF
TRBJ1-2	NA	TRBD1	TRBV19	CASSIPTGGFYGYTF
TRBJ1-2	once	TRBD1	TRBV28	CASRPRDRPPLLGGYTF
TRBJ2-7	NA	NA	TRBV5-6	CASSPGLSYEQYF
TRBJ1-5	NA	TRBD1	TRBV27	CASSLGQGVQPQHF
TRBJ1-6	few	TRBD1	TRBV2	CASTLGQGFSPLHF
TRBJ2-3	NA	TRBD2	TRBV6-2/TRBV6-3	CASSLSRLAADTQYF
TRBJ2-3	NA	NA	TRBV21-1	CALRLAGPGFPDTQYF
TRBJ2-1	NA	NA	TRBV6-2/TRBV6-3	CASSPRQVGNEQFF
TRBJ2-7	NA	TRBD2	TRBV7-2	CASSPLAAGGPHEQYF
TRBJ1-4	NA	NA	TRBV7-9	CASTKTGSKEREKLFF
TRBJ1-5	NA	NA	TRBV27	CASSSSLVPSNQPQHF
TRBJ1-1	once	TRBD1	TRBV29-1	CSVEDFNRGRTEAFF
TRBJ2-1	NA	TRBD1	TRBV28	CASSRSGTGYNEQFF
TRBJ1-1	NA	NA	TRBV19	CASSMLNLRTEAFF
TRBJ2-7	once	TRBD1	TRBV27	CASSSATGYEQYF
TRBJ2-2	NA	NA	TRBV24-1	CATRGENTGELFF
TRBJ2-5	NA	TRBD2	TRBV5-1	CASSIRAGSGIGVTQYF
TRBJ2-5	NA	NA	TRBV5-1	CASSPAGTGVLETQYF
TRBJ2-1	NA	NA	TRBV11-1	CASSRSTGTHQFF
TRBJ1-6	NA	NA	TRBV9	CASSFIPEDSPLHF
TRBJ1-4	NA	NA	TRBV6-5	CASSPDTATNEKLFF
TRBJ2-3	NA	NA	TRBV5-1	CASSLVRVGEDTQYF
TRBJ2-1	NA	NA	TRBV19	CASRYWGSSYNEQFF
TRBJ2-7	many	TRBD2	TRBV28	CASSLGLAGRFGLHEQYF
TRBJ2-7	NA	NA	TRBV7-9	CASSLGTQPPYEQYF
TRBJ1-5	NA	NA	TRBV19	CASRDLSNQPQHF
TRBJ1-1	NA	NA	TRBV28	CASTGGTKFEAFF
TRBJ2-1	NA	NA	TRBV6-5	CASRTGFQEQFF
TRBJ1-5	NA	TRBD1	TRBV24-1	CATSGGTALGNQPQHF
TRBJ2-7	NA	TRBD1	TRBV6-6	CASSYFALDRGLEQYF
TRBJ1-2	once	NA	TRBV15	CATSRGGVDYGYTF
TRBJ2-2	NA	TRBD1	TRBV6-6	CASSLDRGNTGELFF
TRBJ1-1	NA	TRBD1	TRBV29-1	CSARTGSGTEAFF
TRBJ2-2	once	NA	TRBV11-1	CASSRTNTGELFF
TRBJ2-2	NA	TRBD1	TRBV5-1	CASSQSTGTGNTGELFF
TRBJ2-1	NA	TRBD2	TRBV28	CASSLSRTSGLTSSFDEQFF
TRBJ1-4	NA	TRBD1	TRBV6-6	CASSSYTAGTGASGEKLFF
TRBJ1-5	NA	NA	TRBV5-1	CASSLGGEQPQHF
TRBJ2-3	NA	NA	TRBV19	CATSAADTQYF
TRBJ1-2	once	NA	TRBV7-2	CASSPQGSGVGIGGYTF
TRBJ1-1	NA	NA	TRBV30	CAWGTTGSEAFF
TRBJ2-7	NA	NA	TRBV27	CASSPPGSYEQYF
TRBJ2-1	NA	NA	TRBV12-3/TRBV12-4	CASSSRGEQFF
TRBJ2-7	NA	TRBD2	TRBV19	CASSSGRASYEQYF